This T cell receptor (beta chain) came from a study of Graves' ophthalmopathy and Graves' hyperthyroidism. CDR3 regions of TCR beta were amplified from RNA transcripts. RT-PCR was first run with HTBI primers, then multiplex PCR in a second round. Each CDR3 protein gets one entry after TCRdb re-called the multiplex PCR reads with MiXCR. The sample contains about 240,000 distinct CDR3 sequences, roughly 50% of which appear only once. Study-wide results and limits: This model predicted ophthalmopathy progression (sensitivity 70.59%, specificity about 72%).

None of the included patients had other autoimmune diseases, uncontrolled infections, pregnancy or lactation, as these led to exclusion. Clinical symptoms and serum thyroxine were used for diagnosis; TRAb, thyroid ultrasound and orbital computed tomography were also relied on. PBMCs originated in less than 11 ml of fresh peripheral blood. The V segment lost 1 base and the J segment 5 bases; nucleotides outside the gene matches: 10. The CDR3 sequence is 16 residues long. Germline CDR1 and CDR2: SEHNR and FQNEAQ (reference sequence). On this clonotype: The antigen remains unidentified.

Sequenced: peripheral blood. V usage is TRBV7-9 and J usage is TRBJ2-5; 7 nucleotides agree with TRBD2. The source of this sequence is an adult man with Graves' ophthalmopathy. For the CDR3, the DNA is TGTGCCAGCAGCTTAGACCCCCCTAGCGGCGGGGAGACCCAGTACTTC. This sequence encodes CASSLDPPSGGETQYF.